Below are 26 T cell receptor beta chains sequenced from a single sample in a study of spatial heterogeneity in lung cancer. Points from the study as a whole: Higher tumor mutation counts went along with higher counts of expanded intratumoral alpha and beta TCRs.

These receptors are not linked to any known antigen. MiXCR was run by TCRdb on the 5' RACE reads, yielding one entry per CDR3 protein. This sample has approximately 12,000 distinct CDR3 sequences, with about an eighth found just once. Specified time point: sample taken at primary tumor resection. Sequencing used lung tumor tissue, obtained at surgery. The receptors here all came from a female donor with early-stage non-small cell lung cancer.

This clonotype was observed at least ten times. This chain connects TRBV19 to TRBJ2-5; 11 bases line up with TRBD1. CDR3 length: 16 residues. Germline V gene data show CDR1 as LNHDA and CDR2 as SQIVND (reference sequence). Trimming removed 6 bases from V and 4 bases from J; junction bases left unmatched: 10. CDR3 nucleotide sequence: TGTGCCAGTAGGGCCCCGGGACAGGGGGAAGGAGAGACCCAGTACTTC. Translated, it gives CASRAPGQGEGETQYF.

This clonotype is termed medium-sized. This CDR3 is CASSRRDRLNQPQHF. The CDR3 DNA reads TGTGCCAGCAGCCGGCGGGACAGGCTTAATCAGCCCCAGCATTTT. The gene calls are TRBV5-6 and TRBJ1-5; 8 bases line up with TRBD1. The CDR3 contains 15 residues. Germline-derived CDR1 and CDR2 are SGHDT and YYEEEE. The V segment lost 4 bases and the J segment 4 bases; nucleotides outside the gene matches: 7. The entire variable domain, with the rest obtained from reference TRBV5-6 and TRBJ1-5, is as follows: DAGVTQSPTHLIKTRGQQVTLRCSPKSGHDTVSWYQQALGQGPQFIFQYYEEEERQRGNFPDRFSGHQFPNYSSELNVNALLLGDSALYLCASSRRDRLNQPQHFGDGTRLSIL.

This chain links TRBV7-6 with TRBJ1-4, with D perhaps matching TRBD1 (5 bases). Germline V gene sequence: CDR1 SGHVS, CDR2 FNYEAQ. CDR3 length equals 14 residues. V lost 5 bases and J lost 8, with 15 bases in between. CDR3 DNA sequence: TGTGCCAGCAGCCAGCAGGGATCGGGGGAAAAACTGTTTTTT. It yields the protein CASSQQGSGEKLFF.

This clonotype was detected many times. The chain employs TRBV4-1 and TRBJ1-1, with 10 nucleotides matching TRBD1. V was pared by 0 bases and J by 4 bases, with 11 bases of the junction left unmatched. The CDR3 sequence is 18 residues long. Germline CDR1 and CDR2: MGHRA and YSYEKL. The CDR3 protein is CASSQDPPRGQGFTEAFF. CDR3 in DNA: TGCGCCAGCAGCCAAGATCCTCCACGGGGACAGGGGTTCACTGAAGCTTTCTTT.

The CDR3 reads CATRLGGGRDTQYF. The CDR3 bases are TGTGCCACCCGGTTGGGGGGGGGGCGAGATACGCAGTATTTT. V and J are TRBV6-6 and TRBJ2-3; tentative D call: TRBD2 (7 bases). V dropped 10 bases and J dropped 5 bases, with 19 bases sitting between them. The germline gives CDR1 MNHNY, CDR2 SVGAGI (reference sequence). There are 14 residues in the CDR3.

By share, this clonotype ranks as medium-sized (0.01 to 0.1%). CDR3 nucleotide sequence: TGCGCCAGCAGCTCGGGACAGGGGAAGGAGACCCAGTACTTC. Protein product: CASSSGQGKETQYF. This rearrangement joins TRBV5-1 to TRBJ2-5; 10 nucleotides line up with TRBD1. V lost 3 bases to trimming and J lost 5 bases; unmatched junction nucleotides: 4. CDR1 SGHRS and CDR2 YFSETQ come from the germline V gene. The CDR3 totals 14 residues.

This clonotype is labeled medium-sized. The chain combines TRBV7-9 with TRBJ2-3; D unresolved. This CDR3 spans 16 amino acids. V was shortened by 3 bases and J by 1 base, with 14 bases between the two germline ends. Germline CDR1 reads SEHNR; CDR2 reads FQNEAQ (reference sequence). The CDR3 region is CASSFWAASRTDTQYF. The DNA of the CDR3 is TGTGCCAGCAGCTTTTGGGCAGCTAGTCGCACAGATACGCAGTATTTT.

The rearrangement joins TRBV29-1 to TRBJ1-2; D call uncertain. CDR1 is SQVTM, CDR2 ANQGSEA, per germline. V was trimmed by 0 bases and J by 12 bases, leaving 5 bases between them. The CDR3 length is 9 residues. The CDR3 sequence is CSVEDGHTF. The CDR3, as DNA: TGCAGCGTTGAAGATGGTCACACCTTC.

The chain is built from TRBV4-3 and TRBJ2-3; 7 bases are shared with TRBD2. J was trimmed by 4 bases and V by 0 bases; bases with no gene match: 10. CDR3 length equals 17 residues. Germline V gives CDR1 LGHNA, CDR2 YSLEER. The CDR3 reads CASSQDRGGRVADTQYF. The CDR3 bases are TGCGCCAGCAGCCAAGATCGGGGCGGGAGAGTCGCAGATACGCAGTATTTT.

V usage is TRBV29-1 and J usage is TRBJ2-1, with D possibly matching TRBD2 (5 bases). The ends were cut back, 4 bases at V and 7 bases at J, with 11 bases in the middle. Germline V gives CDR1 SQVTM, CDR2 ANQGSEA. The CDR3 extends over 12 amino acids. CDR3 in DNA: TGCAGCGTTGGTTCCGGGGAAAATGAGCAGTTCTTC. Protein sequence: CSVGSGENEQFF.

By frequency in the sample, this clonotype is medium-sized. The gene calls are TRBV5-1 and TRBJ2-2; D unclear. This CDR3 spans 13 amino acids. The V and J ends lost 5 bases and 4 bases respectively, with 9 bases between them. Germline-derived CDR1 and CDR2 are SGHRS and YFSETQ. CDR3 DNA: TGCGCCAGCAGGACGGAGAGCACCGGGGAGCTGTTTTTT. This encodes CASRTESTGELFF.

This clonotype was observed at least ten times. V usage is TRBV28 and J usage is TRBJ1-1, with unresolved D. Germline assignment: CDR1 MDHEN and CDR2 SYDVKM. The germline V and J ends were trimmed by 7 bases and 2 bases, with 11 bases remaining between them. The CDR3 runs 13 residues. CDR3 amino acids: CASTASPNTEAFF. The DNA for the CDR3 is TGTGCCAGCACCGCTAGCCCTAACACTGAAGCTTTCTTT.

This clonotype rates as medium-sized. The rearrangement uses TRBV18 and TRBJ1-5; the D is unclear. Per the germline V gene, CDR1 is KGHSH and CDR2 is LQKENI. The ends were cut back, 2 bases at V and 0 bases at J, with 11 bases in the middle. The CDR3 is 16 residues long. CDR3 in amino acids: CASSPGQLNSNQPQHF. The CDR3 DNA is TGTGCCAGCTCACCAGGCCAGCTGAATAGCAATCAGCCCCAGCATTTT. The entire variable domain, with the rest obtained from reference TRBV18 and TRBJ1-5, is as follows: NAGVMQNPRHLVRRRGQEARLRCSPMKGHSHVYWYRQLPEEGLKFMVYLQKENIIDESGMPKERFSAEFPKEGPSILRIQQVVRGDSAAYFCASSPGQLNSNQPQHFGDGTRLSIL.

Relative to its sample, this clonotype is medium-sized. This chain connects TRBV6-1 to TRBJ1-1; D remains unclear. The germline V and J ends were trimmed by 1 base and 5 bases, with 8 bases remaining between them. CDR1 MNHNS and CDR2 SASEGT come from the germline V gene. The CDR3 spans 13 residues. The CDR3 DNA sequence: TGTGCCAGCAGTGAAGTCGGGGATACTGAAGCTTTCTTT. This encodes CASSEVGDTEAFF.

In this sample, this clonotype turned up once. The CDR3 here is CASSVGAGTQETQYF. In nucleotides, the CDR3 is TGTGCCAGCAGCGTAGGGGCGGGTACCCAAGAGACCCAGTACTTC. The chain recombines TRBV9 with TRBJ2-5; TRBD2 is a possible D gene (5 bases). Germline CDR1 is SGDLS and CDR2 is YYNGEE. V dropped 0 bases and J dropped 1 base, with 10 bases sitting between them. The CDR3 sequence is 15 residues long.

The CDR3 protein is CASSLVPTEAFF. CDR3 coding DNA: TGTGCCAGCAGCTTAGTCCCCACTGAAGCTTTCTTT. The rearrangement links TRBV7-9 to TRBJ1-1; D not certain. V lost 1 base and J lost 4, with 4 bases in between. CDR1 and CDR2 (germline): SEHNR, FQNEAQ (reference sequence). The CDR3 sequence is 12 residues long. The complete variable domain, with remaining parts taken from reference TRBV7-9 and TRBJ1-1, reads DTGVSQNPRHKITKRGQNVTFRCDPISEHNRLYWYRQTLGQGPEFLTYFQNEAQLEKSRLLSDRFSAERPKGSFSTLEIQRTEQGDSAMYLCASSLVPTEAFFGQGTRLTVV.

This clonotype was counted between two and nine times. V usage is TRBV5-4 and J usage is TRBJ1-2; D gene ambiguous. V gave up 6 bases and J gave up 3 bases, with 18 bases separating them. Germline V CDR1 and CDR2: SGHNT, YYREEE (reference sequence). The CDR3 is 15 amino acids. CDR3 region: CASKVGLTSDYGYTF. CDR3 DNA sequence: TGTGCCAGCAAGGTAGGACTCACTTCGGACTATGGCTACACCTTC.

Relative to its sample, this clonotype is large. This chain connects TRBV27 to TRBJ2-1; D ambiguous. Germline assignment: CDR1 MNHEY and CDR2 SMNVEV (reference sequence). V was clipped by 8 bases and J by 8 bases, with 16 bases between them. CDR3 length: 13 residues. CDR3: CASLGAPFDEQFF. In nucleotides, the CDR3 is TGTGCCAGCTTGGGTGCCCCATTCGATGAGCAGTTCTTC.

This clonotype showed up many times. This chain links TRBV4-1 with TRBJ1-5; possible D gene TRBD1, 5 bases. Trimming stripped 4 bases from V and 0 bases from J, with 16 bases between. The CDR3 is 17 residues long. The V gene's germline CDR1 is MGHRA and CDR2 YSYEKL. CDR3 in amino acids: CASSPGGGAYSNQPQHF. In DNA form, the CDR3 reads TGCGCCAGCAGCCCCGGGGGTGGGGCGTATAGCAATCAGCCCCAGCATTTT.

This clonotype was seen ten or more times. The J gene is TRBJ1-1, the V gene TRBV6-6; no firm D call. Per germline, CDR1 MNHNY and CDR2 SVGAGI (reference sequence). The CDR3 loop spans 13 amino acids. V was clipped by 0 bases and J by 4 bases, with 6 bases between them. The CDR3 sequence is CASSYSPITEAFF. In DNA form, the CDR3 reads TGTGCCAGCAGTTACTCGCCAATCACTGAAGCTTTCTTT.

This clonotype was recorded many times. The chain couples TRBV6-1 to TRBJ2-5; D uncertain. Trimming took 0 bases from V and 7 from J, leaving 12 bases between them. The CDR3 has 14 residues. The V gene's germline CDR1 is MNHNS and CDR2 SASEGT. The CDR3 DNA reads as TGTGCCAGCAGTGAAGCAGGGCCGTTTGTGACCCAGTACTTC. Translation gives CASSEAGPFVTQYF.

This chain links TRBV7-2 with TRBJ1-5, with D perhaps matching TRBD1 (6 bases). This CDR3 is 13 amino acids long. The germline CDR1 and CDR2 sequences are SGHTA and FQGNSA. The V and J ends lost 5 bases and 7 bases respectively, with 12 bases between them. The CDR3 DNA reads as TGTGCCAGCAGCCCCCGGACAGCCCAGCCCCAGCATTTT. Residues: CASSPRTAQPQHF. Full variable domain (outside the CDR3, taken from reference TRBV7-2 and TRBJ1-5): GAGVSQSPSNKVTEKGKDVELRCDPISGHTALYWYRQSLGQGLEFLIYFQGNSAPDKSGLPSDRFSAERTGGSVSTLTIQRTQQEDSAVYLCASSPRTAQPQHFGDGTRLSIL.

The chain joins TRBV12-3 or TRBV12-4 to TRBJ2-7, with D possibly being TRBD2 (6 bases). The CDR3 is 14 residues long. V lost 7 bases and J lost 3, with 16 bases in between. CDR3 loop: CASKRGTGGYEQYF. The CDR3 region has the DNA TGTGCCAGCAAACGGGGGACTGGAGGCTACGAGCAGTACTTC.

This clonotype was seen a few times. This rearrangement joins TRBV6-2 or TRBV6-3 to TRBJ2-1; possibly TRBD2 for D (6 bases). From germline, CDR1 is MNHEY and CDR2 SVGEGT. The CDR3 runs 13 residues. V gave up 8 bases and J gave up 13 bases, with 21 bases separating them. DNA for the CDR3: TGTGCCAGCGGTGGAGGGCCCCTACGACAACAGTTCTTC. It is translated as CASGGGPLRQQFF.

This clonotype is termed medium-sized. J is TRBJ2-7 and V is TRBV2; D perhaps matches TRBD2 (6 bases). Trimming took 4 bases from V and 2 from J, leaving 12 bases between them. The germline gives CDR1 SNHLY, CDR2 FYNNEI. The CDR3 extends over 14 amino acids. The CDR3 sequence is CASSAGLVPYEQYF. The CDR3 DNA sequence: TGTGCCAGCAGTGCGGGACTGGTCCCCTACGAGCAGTACTTC.

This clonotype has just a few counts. The CDR3 DNA reads as TGTGCCAGCAGCCCAAGACTAGCGGGTTACAATGAGCAGTTCTTC. This sequence encodes CASSPRLAGYNEQFF. This chain uses TRBV6-6 with TRBJ2-1, with TRBD2 matching 10 bases. The CDR3 spans 15 residues. Per germline, CDR1 MNHNY and CDR2 SVGAGI (reference sequence). Trimming cost V 6 bases and J 4 bases; bases outside gene matches: 6.